This TCR beta chain was observed in a study of shared clonotypes between healthy human individuals. Naive CD8 cells were CD45RO-negative, positively selected for CCR7, excluding terminally differentiated effector memory CD45RA+ cells. The donors were all Caucasian adults (living in Nashville, Tennessee). The assay was immunoSEQ multiplex PCR, and TCRdb's table has in-frame clones only and misses some. The data contain under 600,000 clones, roughly 98% of them singletons. CDR3 length: 13 residues. Between the trimmed V and J ends, which lost 4 bases and 3 bases, there was a span of 8 bases. Germline V CDR1 and CDR2: SEHNR, FQNEAQ (reference sequence).

The sample was naive CD8+ T cells sorted from blood. The receptor was isolated from a man under 40 in good health. This chain connects TRBV7-9 to TRBJ2-3; perhaps TRBD2 as D (5 bases). The CDR3 nucleotides read TGTGCCAGCAGCTCGGAGGTTACAGATACGCAGTATTTT. Translating gives CASSSEVTDTQYF.